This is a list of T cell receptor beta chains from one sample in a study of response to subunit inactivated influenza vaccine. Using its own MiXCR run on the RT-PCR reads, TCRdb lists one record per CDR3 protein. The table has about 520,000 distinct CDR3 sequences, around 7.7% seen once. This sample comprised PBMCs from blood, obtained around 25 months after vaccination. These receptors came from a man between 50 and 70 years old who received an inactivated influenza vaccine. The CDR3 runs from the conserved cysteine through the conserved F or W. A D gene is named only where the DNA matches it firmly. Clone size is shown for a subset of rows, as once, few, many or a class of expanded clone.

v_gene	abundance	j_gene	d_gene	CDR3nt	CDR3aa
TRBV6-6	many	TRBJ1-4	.	TGTGCCAGCACAGAGGTTGGCGAAAAACTGTTTTTT	CASTEVGEKLFF
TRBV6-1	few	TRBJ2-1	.	TGTGCCAGCAGTCCGCTGGGACATTCGAGTACAAATGAGCAGTTCTTC	CASSPLGHSSTNEQFF
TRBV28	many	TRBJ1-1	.	TGTGCCAGCACCCCCGGACTGAACACTGAAGCTTTCTTT	CASTPGLNTEAFF
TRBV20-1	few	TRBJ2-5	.	TGCAGTGCTAGGGCCGGGCTCAAAAAGGGGACCCAGTACTTC	CSARAGLKKGTQYF
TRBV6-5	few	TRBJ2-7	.	TGTGCCAGCAGTTACACTGGGCCCACATTCTACGAGCAGTACTTC	CASSYTGPTFYEQYF
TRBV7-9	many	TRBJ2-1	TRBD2	TGTGCCAGCAGGGGACTAGCGGTTTACAATGAGCAGTTCTTC	CASRGLAVYNEQFF
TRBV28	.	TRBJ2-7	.	TGTGCCAGCATCCCGGGGGCAGGCCTAGTAACCTACGAGCAGTACTTC	CASIPGAGLVTYEQYF
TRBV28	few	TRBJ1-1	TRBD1	TGTGCCAGCAGTAACAGGGGGCGTCGGAACACTGAAGCTTTCTTT	CASSNRGRRNTEAFF
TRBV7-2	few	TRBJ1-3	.	TGTGCCAGCAGCTTAGTTTCCAACTCTGGAAACACCATATATTTT	CASSLVSNSGNTIYF
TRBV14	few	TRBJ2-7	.	TGTGCCAGCAGCCGGTACAACGGGGGGCTTCAGCACGAGCAGTACTTC	CASSRYNGGLQHEQYF
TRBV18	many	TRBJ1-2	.	TGTGCCAGCTCACCTCTGACGGATTCCAACTATGGCTACACCTTC	CASSPLTDSNYGYTF
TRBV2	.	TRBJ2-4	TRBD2	TGTGCCAGCAGTGAAGCTCGGGGGGGCCGGGCCAAAAACATTCAGTACTTC	CASSEARGGRAKNIQYF
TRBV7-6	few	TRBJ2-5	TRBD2	TGTGCCAGCAGCTTAGACCTAGCGGGGGTAGGGGAGACCCAGTACTTC	CASSLDLAGVGETQYF
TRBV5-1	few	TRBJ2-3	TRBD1	TGCGCCAGCAGCTTGGGGACAGGGGCCGATACGCAGTATTTT	CASSLGTGADTQYF
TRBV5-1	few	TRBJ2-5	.	TGCGCCAGCAGCTTGGGGCCAAGGCCAGAAGAGACCCAGTACTTC	CASSLGPRPEETQYF
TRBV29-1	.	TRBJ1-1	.	TGCAGCGCTCAAGAAGCAGGCACTGAAGCTTTCTTT	CSAQEAGTEAFF
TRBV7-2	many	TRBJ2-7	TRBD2	TGTGCCAGCAGCTTGCAGGGACTAGCGGGGAGGGGGTACTTC	CASSLQGLAGRGYF
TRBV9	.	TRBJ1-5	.	TGTGCCAGCAGCAAAGGGGGGGGTGCGCCCCAGCATTTT	CASSKGGGAPQHF
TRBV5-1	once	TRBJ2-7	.	TGCGCCAGCAGCACCACAGCGTCCTACGAGCAGTACTTC	CASSTTASYEQYF
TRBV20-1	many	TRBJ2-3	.	TGCAGTGCTAGAAGCTTCAGTGCTAGCACAGATACGCAGTATTTT	CSARSFSASTDTQYF
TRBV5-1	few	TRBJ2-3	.	TGCGCCAGCAGGAGAAATAGGGGAGGTCACGCAGATACGCAGTATTTT	CASRRNRGGHADTQYF
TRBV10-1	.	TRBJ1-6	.	TGCGCCAGCAGTGACAGCGTAAGGCCCCTCCACTTT	CASSDSVRPLHF